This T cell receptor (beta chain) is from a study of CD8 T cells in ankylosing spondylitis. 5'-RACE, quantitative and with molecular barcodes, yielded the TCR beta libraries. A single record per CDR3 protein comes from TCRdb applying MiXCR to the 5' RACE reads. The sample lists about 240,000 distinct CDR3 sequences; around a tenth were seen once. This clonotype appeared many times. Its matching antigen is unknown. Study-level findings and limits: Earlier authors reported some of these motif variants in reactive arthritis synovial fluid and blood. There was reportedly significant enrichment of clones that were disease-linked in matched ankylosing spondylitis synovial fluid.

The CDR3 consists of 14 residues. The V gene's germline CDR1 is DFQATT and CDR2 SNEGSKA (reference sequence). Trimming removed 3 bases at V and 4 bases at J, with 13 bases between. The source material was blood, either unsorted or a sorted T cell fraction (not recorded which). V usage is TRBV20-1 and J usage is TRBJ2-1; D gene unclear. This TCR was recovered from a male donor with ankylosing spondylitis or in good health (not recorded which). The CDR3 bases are TGCAGTGCTAGCTTGAGTGGTGGGTACAATGAGCAGTTCTTC. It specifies CSASLSGGYNEQFF.